This entry features one T cell receptor (beta chain) sequence. Assignment of participants to cohorts was predicated upon participant-reported clinical history. The data derive from a study of blood T cell repertoires in COVID-19. Study overall: PBMCs, B-cell-depleted T cells, or T cells were the source of the cDNA or gDNA that made up the material.

The V end lost 5 bases, the J end lost 1 base, and 12 bases lay between the germline ends. The CDR3 covers 14 residues. Germline V gives CDR1 SGHRS, CDR2 YFSETQ. As originally analysed: Amplification of reference gene primers provided the estimated nucleated cell counts. TCRdb's table, derived via immunoSEQ multiplex PCR, lists solely in-frame clones and lacks some. Clonal size and the V and J genes are those of that table, whereas D and trimming came from the DNA. The sample includes more than 110,000 clones, roughly 84% of them seen just once. This receptor was identified in a man aged 40-49 years with acute COVID-19. V usage is TRBV5-1 and J usage is TRBJ2-5; weak D call: TRBD2 (5 bases). The sequencing input was PBMCs or T cells enriched from blood (not recorded which). The CDR3 is CASRPPGIQETQYF. The DNA of the CDR3 is TGCGCCAGCAGACCCCCCGGGATCCAAGAGACCCAGTACTTC.